This paragraph covers one TCR beta chain sequence. Two replicates per tumor sample, mostly from 4.8 ug of genomic DNA. TCRdb keeps only in-frame clones here, not all; method: immunoSEQ multiplex PCR. The sample yields about 12,000 clones, 64% seen once. CDR3 length: 18 residues. In germline, CDR1 is WSHSY, CDR2 SAAADI. Trimming left V 5 bases short and J 1 base short, with 21 bases between. This sample is part of a study of neoadjuvant anti-PD-1 for oral cavity cancer. Study-level information: Patients mostly received three to four biweekly nivolumab doses at 3 mg/kg before surgery.

This receptor was identified in a person aged 40 to 85 with oral cavity squamous cell carcinoma. The donor label of this sample is uncertain. The V call is TRBV10-2, the J call TRBJ1-5; the D gene is possibly TRBD1 (5 bases). Here the sequenced sample was tumor tissue, taken before nivolumab (anti-PD-1) treatment. The CDR3 reads CASSPQGILGASNQPQHF. DNA of the CDR3: TGCGCCAGCAGTCCCCAGGGCATTCTCGGCGCGAGCAATCAGCCCCAGCATTTT.